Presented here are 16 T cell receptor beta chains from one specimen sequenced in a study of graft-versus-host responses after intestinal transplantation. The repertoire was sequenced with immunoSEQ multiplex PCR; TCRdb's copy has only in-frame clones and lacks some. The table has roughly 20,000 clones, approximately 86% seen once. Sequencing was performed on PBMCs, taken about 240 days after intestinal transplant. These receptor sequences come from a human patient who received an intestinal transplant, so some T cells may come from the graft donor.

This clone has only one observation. The CDR3 region is CASSLSPGTGRDLYEQYF. The CDR3, as DNA: TGCGCCAGCAGCTTGTCGCCGGGGACAGGGAGAGATCTTTACGAGCAGTACTTC. The V and J genes are TRBV5-1 and TRBJ2-7; TRBD1 aligns across 9 bases. V dropped 1 base and J dropped 4; count of bases not matched to a gene: 15. Germline lookup yields CDR1 SGHRS and CDR2 YFSETQ. This CDR3 comprises 18 residues.

The CDR3 nucleotides read TGTGCCGGCAGGACAGGGTACGAGCAGTACTTC. This encodes CAGRTGYEQYF. The chain is built from TRBV21-1 and TRBJ2-7; no DNA check was done on the table's D call, TRBD1. TRBV21-1 is designated a pseudogene. The CDR3 runs 11 residues.

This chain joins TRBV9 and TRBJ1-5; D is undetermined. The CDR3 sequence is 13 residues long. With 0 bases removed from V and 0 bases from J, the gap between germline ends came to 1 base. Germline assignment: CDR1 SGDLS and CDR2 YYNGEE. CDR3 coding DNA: TGTGCCAGCAGCGTAGGTAGCAATCAGCCCCAGCATTTT. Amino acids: CASSVGSNQPQHF.

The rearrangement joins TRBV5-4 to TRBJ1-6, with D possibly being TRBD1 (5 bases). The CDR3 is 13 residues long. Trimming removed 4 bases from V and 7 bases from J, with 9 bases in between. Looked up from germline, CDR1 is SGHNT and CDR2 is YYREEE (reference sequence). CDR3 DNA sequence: TGTGCCAGCAGCCCCAGGGTCAATTCACCCCTCCACTTT. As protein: CASSPRVNSPLHF.

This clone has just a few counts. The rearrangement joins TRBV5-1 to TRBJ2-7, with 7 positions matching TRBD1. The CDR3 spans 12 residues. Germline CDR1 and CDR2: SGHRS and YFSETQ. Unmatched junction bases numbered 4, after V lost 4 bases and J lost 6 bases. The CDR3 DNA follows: TGCGCCAGCAGCCCGGACAGGATCGAGCAGTACTTC. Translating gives CASSPDRIEQYF.

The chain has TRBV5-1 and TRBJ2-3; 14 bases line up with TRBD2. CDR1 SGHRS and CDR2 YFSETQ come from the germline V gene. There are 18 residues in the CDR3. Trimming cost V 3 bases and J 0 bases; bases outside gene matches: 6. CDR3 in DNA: TGCGCCAGCAGCTCAGGACTAGCGGGGGGCCGAAGCACAGATACGCAGTATTTT. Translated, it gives CASSSGLAGGRSTDTQYF.

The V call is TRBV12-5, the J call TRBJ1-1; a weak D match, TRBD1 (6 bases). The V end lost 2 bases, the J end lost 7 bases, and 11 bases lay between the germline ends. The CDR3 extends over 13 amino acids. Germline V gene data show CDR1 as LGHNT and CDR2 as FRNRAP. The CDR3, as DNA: TGTGCTAGTGGTTTGCCGGACAGTCTTGAAGCTTTCTTT. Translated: CASGLPDSLEAFF.

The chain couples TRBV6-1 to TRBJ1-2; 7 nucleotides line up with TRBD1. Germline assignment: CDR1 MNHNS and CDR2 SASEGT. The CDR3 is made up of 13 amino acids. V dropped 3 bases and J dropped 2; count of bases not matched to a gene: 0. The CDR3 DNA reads TGTGCCAGCAGTGACAGGGGGAACTATGGCTACACCTTC. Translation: CASSDRGNYGYTF.

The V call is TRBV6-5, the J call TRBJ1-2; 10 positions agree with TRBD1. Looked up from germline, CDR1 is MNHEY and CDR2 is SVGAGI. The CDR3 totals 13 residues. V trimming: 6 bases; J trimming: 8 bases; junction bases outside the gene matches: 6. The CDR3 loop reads CASSFDRGQGYTF. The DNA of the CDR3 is TGTGCCAGCAGCTTCGACAGGGGGCAGGGCTACACCTTC.

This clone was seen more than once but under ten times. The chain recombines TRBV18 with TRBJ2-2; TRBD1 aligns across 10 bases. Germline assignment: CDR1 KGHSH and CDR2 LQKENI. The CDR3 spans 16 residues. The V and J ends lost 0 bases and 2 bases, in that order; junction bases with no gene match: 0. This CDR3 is CASSPPTGGNTGELFF. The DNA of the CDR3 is TGTGCCAGCTCACCACCGACAGGGGGCAACACCGGGGAGCTGTTTTTT.

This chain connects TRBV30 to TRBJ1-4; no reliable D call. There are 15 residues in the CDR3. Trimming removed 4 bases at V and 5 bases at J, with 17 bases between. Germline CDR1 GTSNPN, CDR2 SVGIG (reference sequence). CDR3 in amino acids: CAWKAKEALNEKLFF. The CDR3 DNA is TGTGCCTGGAAGGCCAAAGAAGCACTCAATGAAAAACTGTTTTTT.

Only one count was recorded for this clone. The CDR3 nucleotides are TGTGCCAGCAGCTTAGGGTATTCGGGACAGGGCGAGGAAAAACTGTTTTTT. Protein: CASSLGYSGQGEEKLFF. The chain links TRBV7-8 to TRBJ1-4, with 9 bases aligning to TRBD1. CDR1 is SGHVS, CDR2 FQNEAQ, per germline. Trimming cost V 1 base and J 8 bases; bases outside gene matches: 11. CDR3 length: 17 amino acids.

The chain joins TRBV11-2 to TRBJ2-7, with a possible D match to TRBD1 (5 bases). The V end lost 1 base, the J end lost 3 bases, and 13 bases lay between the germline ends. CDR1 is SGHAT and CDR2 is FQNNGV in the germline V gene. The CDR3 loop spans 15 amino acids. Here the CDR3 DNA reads TGTGCCAGCAGCTTAGGACAGCATCTTAGCTACGAGCAGTACTTC. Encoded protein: CASSLGQHLSYEQYF.

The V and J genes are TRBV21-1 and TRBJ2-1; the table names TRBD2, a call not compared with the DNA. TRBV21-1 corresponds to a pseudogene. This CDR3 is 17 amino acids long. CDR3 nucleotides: TGTGCCAGCAGCAAAGGGAATAAGGGGAGGCGGGACAATGAGCAGTTCTTC. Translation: CASSKGNKGRRDNEQFF.

CDR3 bases: TGCGCCAGCAGCAGCGCCTTAGCGGAAACGCAGTATTTT. It translates to CASSSALAETQYF. The chain joins TRBV5-1 to TRBJ2-3, with TRBD2 as a possible D gene (6 bases). The germline CDR1 and CDR2 sequences are SGHRS and YFSETQ. The germline V and J ends were trimmed by 4 bases and 9 bases, with 15 bases remaining between them. The CDR3 is 13 amino acids.

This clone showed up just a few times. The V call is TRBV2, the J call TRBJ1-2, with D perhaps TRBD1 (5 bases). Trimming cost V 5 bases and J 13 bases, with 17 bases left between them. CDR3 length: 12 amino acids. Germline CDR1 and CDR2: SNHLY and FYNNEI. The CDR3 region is CASSRQGSEATF. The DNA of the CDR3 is TGTGCCAGCAGTCGCCAGGGAAGCGAGGCCACCTTC.